The sequence of this T cell receptor beta chain was determined in a study of B cell selection in AIRE deficiency. Study results and caveats: Only about 9.3% of approximately 3,700 shared Treg sequences were patient-specific; about 33% healthy-specific. Patient Tconv and Treg cells showed healthy-like TCRBV usage, CDR3 length, diversity.

Study processing details: Patients' conventional T cells yielded roughly 9.9x10^4 distinct TCRbeta sequences; donors' roughly 140,000. The repertoire was sequenced with immunoSEQ multiplex PCR; TCRdb's copy has only in-frame clones and lacks some. V and J calls plus clone size are reproduced from that table; the DNA served to infer D and trimming. Of about 27,000 clones in the sample, around 95% are singletons; the top ten hold less than 0.25%. CD4+CD127+ cells were sorted as the conventional CD4 T cells. In the case of this clone: Its cognate antigen is unknown.

Germline-derived CDR1 and CDR2 are LNHDA and SQIVND (reference sequence). The CDR3 sequence is 17 residues long. After removal of 4 bases from V and 6 bases from J, the junction contained 12 bases not matched to a gene. The gene calls are TRBV19 and TRBJ2-2, with 9 bases lining up with TRBD2. This TCR came from a human donor in good health. Sequenced: CD4+CD127+ conventional T cells sorted from PBMCs. This CDR3 reads CASSRVPGTSIPGELFF. For the CDR3, the DNA is TGTGCCAGTAGTAGAGTCCCCGGGACTAGCATCCCCGGGGAGCTGTTTTTT.